This TCR beta chain derives from a study of T cell responses to AZD1222 COVID-19 vaccine. Clones were read by immunoSEQ multiplex PCR, and TCRdb kept only the in-frame ones, dropping some. The data show roughly 130,000 clones, with approximately 88% seen just once and over 6.5% held by the top ten. The CDR3 runs to 13 residues. Germline CDR1 and CDR2: SGHTA and FQGNSA. The J segment lost 10 bases and the V segment lost 5 bases, leaving 5 bases of the junction unmatched. This chain uses TRBV7-2 with TRBJ1-4, with TRBD1 matching 9 bases. The TCR sequence derives from an adult in good health. Sequenced material: peripheral blood, taken on day 0 of AZD1222 vaccination. The CDR3 DNA follows: TGTGCCAGCAGCCCGGGACAGGGCGTAAAACTGTTTTTT. Translating it yields CASSPGQGVKLFF.